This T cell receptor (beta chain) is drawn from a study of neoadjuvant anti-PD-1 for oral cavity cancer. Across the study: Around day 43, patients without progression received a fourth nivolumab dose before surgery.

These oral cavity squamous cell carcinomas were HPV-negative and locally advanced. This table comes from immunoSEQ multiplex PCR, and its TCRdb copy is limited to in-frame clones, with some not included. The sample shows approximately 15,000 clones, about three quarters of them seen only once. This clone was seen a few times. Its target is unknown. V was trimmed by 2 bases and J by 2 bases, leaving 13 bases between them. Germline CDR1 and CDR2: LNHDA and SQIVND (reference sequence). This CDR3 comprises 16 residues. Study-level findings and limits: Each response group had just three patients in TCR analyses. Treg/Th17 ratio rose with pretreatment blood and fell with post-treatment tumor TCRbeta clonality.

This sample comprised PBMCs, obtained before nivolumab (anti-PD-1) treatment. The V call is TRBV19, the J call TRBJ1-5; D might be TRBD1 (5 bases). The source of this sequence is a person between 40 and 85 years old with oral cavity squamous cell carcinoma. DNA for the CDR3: TGTGCCAGTAGTATACCGGGACTGGAACGCAATCAGCCCCAGCATTTT. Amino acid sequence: CASSIPGLERNQPQHF.